This TCR beta chain comes out of a study of cytomegalovirus exposure and HLA in healthy donors. Study-level results: Donor immune exposure was known only as CMV serostatus.

PCR amplification relied on 60 Vbeta primers (plus 13 Jbeta primers). TCRdb keeps only in-frame clones here, not all; method: immunoSEQ multiplex PCR. The sample yields 200,000 or so clones, 82% seen once. Remarks on this clone: The antigen is unknown.

The CDR3 length is 14 residues. Looked up from germline, CDR1 is SGHRS and CDR2 is YFSETQ. Trimming left V 3 bases short and J 7 bases short, with 16 bases between. This TCR was recovered from a woman in her forties or fifties in good health and CMV-seropositive. Sequenced input: PBMCs. The chain has TRBV5-1 and TRBJ1-1; a possible D gene is TRBD1 (6 bases). The DNA for the CDR3 is TGCGCCAGCAGCTGGGGGGGGAGGGGGAGTGAAGCTTTCTTT. Its protein product is CASSWGGRGSEAFF.